One and the same sample provided the 30 T cell receptor beta chains below, sequenced in a study of blood T cell repertoires in COVID-19 (dated by TCRdb to the early 2020s). To prepare the library, the immunoSEQ multiplex PCR assay was applied. Sourced from immuneACCESS, this table was stored by TCRdb with only in-frame sequences that have V and J called. A share of the clones is absent; for the studies checked, an unresolved V gene accounts for under half, and the remainder has no known explanation. This sample gives 440,000 or so clones in total; around nine tenths of them show up just once. 1.5% to 1.7% of the sample comes from the top ten. Specimen: peripheral blood. Every receptor here comes from a middle-aged woman with COVID-19, enrolled during active disease.

This chain uses TRBV10-3 with TRBJ1-2; D is undetermined. This CDR3 spans 14 amino acids. V lost 3 bases and J 2 bases, leaving 10 bases between the germline ends. Per germline, CDR1 ENHRY and CDR2 SYGVKD. The DNA of the CDR3 is TGTGCCATCAGTGACCTACTCCTCAACTATGGCTACACCTTC. It yields the protein CAISDLLLNYGYTF.

This chain joins TRBV5-1 and TRBJ1-6; D remains unclear. There are 14 residues in the CDR3. Per germline, CDR1 SGHRS and CDR2 YFSETQ. V was shortened by 0 bases and J by 6 bases, with 7 bases between the two germline ends. CDR3 sequence: CASSLGRVNSPLHF. For the CDR3, the DNA is TGCGCCAGCAGCTTGGGACGGGTTAATTCACCCCTCCACTTT.

The chain combines TRBV7-2 with TRBJ1-2, with a possible D match to TRBD1 (5 bases). Between the trimmed V and J ends, which lost 2 bases and 0 bases, there was a span of 10 bases. In germline, CDR1 is SGHTA, CDR2 FQGNSA. CDR3 length: 15 residues. CDR3 DNA: TGTGCCAGCAGCTTATGGGGCAAGGCTAACTATGGCTACACCTTC. Protein product: CASSLWGKANYGYTF. Supplemented by reference TRBV7-2 and TRBJ1-2, the full variable domain reads GAGVSQSPSNKVTEKGKDVELRCDPISGHTALYWYRQSLGQGLEFLIYFQGNSAPDKSGLPSDRFSAERTGGSVSTLTIQRTQQEDSAVYLCASSLWGKANYGYTFGSGTRLTVV.

V and J are TRBV28 and TRBJ2-7; 11 bases line up with TRBD2. The CDR3 is 16 amino acids. From germline, CDR1 is MDHEN and CDR2 SYDVKM. The junction had 9 bases not matched to a gene; V was cut back by 2 bases and J by 6 bases. CDR3 DNA sequence: TGTGCCAGCAGTTTAATATCACTAGCGGGAGTCCCCGAGCAGTACTTC. It yields the protein CASSLISLAGVPEQYF.

The chain links TRBV7-2 to TRBJ1-2; D may be TRBD1 (5 bases). The CDR3 length is 15 residues. Germline V gene data show CDR1 as SGHTA and CDR2 as FQGNSA. Trimming removed 3 bases at V and 7 bases at J, with 18 bases between. This CDR3 is CASSFQGFVGGGYTF. The CDR3 region has the DNA TGTGCCAGCAGCTTTCAAGGTTTCGTGGGGGGTGGCTACACCTTC. Variable domain in full (rest from reference TRBV7-2 and TRBJ1-2): GAGVSQSPSNKVTEKGKDVELRCDPISGHTALYWYRQSLGQGLEFLIYFQGNSAPDKSGLPSDRFSAERTGGSVSTLTIQRTQQEDSAVYLCASSFQGFVGGGYTFGSGTRLTVV.

This clone was found a few times. The J gene is TRBJ1-1, the V gene TRBV7-3, with 8 bases matching TRBD1. The CDR3 is 14 amino acids. With V trimmed by 5 bases and J by 1 base, 3 bases remained unmatched. Looked up from germline, CDR1 is SGHTA and CDR2 is FQGTGA. CDR3 DNA: TGTGCCAGCAGCCCAGGACAGGGGAACACTGAAGCTTTCTTT. Protein sequence: CASSPGQGNTEAFF.

CDR3 in amino acids: CAWNPPGNTIYF. The DNA of the CDR3 is TGTGCCTGGAATCCTCCCGGAAACACCATATATTTT. The chain uses TRBV30 and TRBJ1-3, with D hard to call. Germline CDR1 is GTSNPN and CDR2 is SVGIG (reference sequence). This CDR3 has 12 residues. The V end lost 4 bases, the J end lost 4 bases, and 8 bases lay between the germline ends.

V is TRBV27 and J is TRBJ2-3; tentatively, D is TRBD2 (6 bases). Trimming removed 5 bases from V and 5 bases from J, with 23 bases in between. This CDR3 is built from 17 residues. Germline loops: CDR1 MNHEY, CDR2 SMNVEV (reference sequence). CDR3 loop: CASSRRRDSRNRDTQYF. The DNA of the CDR3 is TGTGCCAGCAGTCGGCGCCGGGACTCCCGAAACCGAGATACGCAGTATTTT.

The chain uses TRBV30 and TRBJ1-3; no reliable D call. The V end lost 0 bases, the J end lost 6 bases, and 15 bases lay between the germline ends. Germline V lookup: CDR1 GTSNPN, CDR2 SVGIG (reference sequence). CDR3 size: 15 residues. Here the CDR3 reads CAWSVRGVSENTIYF. The CDR3 bases are TGTGCCTGGAGTGTACGGGGAGTATCCGAAAACACCATATATTTT.

This chain connects TRBV4-1 to TRBJ1-5; D is uncertain. CDR1 is MGHRA, CDR2 YSYEKL, per germline. Trimming stripped 0 bases from V and 5 bases from J, with 11 bases between. CDR3 length: 15 residues. CDR3 DNA sequence: TGCGCCAGCAGCCAAGATCGGCAGCGATATCAGCCCCAGCATTTT. The encoded protein is CASSQDRQRYQPQHF.

This clone was counted a single time. V and J are TRBV4-3 and TRBJ2-7; a possible D gene is TRBD2 (5 bases). V dropped 4 bases and J dropped 5 bases, with 21 bases sitting between them. Germline lookup yields CDR1 LGHNA and CDR2 YSLEER. The CDR3 contains 16 residues. The CDR3 DNA reads TGCGCCAGCAGCCCTTCCTCAGGTCCGGGAAGGGACGAGCAGTACTTC. It specifies CASSPSSGPGRDEQYF.

This clone was seen more than once but under ten times. J is TRBJ1-2 and V is TRBV9; tentatively, D is TRBD1 (6 bases). The length of the CDR3 is 13 residues. Germline CDR1 is SGDLS and CDR2 is YYNGEE. The V end lost 4 bases, the J end lost 4 bases, and 11 bases lay between the germline ends. The CDR3 spells CASSPGAVYGYTF. The DNA of the CDR3 is TGTGCCAGCAGCCCAGGGGCGGTCTATGGCTACACCTTC.

V and J are TRBV11-2 and TRBJ1-2, with 7 nucleotides matching TRBD1. CDR1 is SGHAT and CDR2 is FQNNGV in the germline V gene. The junction had 6 bases not matched to a gene; V was cut back by 1 base and J by 4 bases. This CDR3 is 15 amino acids long. The CDR3, as DNA: TGTGCCAGCAGCTTAGTGTTTCAGGGGGGCTATGGCTACACCTTC. As protein: CASSLVFQGGYGYTF. Full variable domain (remainder filled in from reference TRBV11-2 and TRBJ1-2): EAGVAQSPRYKIIEKRQSVAFWCNPISGHATLYWYQQILGQGPKLLIQFQNNGVVDDSQLPKDRFSAERLKGVDSTLKIQPAKLEDSAVYLCASSLVFQGGYGYTFGSGTRLTVV.

The V and J genes are TRBV4-1 and TRBJ1-5, with TRBD1 matching over 10 bases. CDR3 length: 16 residues. Germline CDR1 and CDR2: MGHRA and YSYEKL. V lost 4 bases to trimming and J lost 6 bases; unmatched junction nucleotides: 9. The CDR3 DNA follows: TGCGCCAGCAGCCCAGGACAGGGGGTTTTTAGTCAGCCCCAGCATTTT. This sequence encodes CASSPGQGVFSQPQHF.

The genes are TRBV6-5 and TRBJ2-7, with 9 bases fitting TRBD2. The CDR3 length is 15 residues. Germline V lookup: CDR1 MNHEY, CDR2 SVGAGI. V lost 8 bases, J lost 3 bases, and 11 bases stayed unmatched. This CDR3 is CASLSPTSGNYEQYF. The DNA for the CDR3 is TGTGCCAGCTTATCCCCGACTAGCGGCAACTACGAGCAGTACTTC.

The rearrangement uses TRBV2 and TRBJ2-2; D unresolved. CDR3 length: 14 amino acids. V was pared by 6 bases and J by 2 bases, with 10 bases between. CDR1 and CDR2 from the germline V gene are SNHLY and FYNNEI. The CDR3 loop reads CASSPYLNTGELFF. The CDR3 nucleotides are TGTGCCAGCAGCCCGTACTTAAACACCGGGGAGCTGTTTTTT. The full variable domain, completed using reference TRBV2 and TRBJ2-2, is EPEVTQTPSHQVTQMGQEVILRCVPISNHLYFYWYRQILGQKVEFLVSFYNNEISEKSEIFDDQFSVERPDGSNFTLKIRSTKLEDSAMYFCASSPYLNTGELFFGEGSRLTVL.

The chain links TRBV7-9 to TRBJ1-1, with D unclear. V was clipped by 5 bases and J by 0 bases, with 19 bases between them. CDR3 length equals 17 residues. The V gene's germline CDR1 is SEHNR and CDR2 FQNEAQ (reference sequence). CDR3 nucleotides: TGTGCCAGCAGCAGTCCTCTGGGCCCGGATATGAACACTGAAGCTTTCTTT. Amino acids: CASSSPLGPDMNTEAFF.

The rearrangement uses TRBV9 and TRBJ2-5; a weak D match, TRBD2 (6 bases). Germline CDR1 and CDR2: SGDLS and YYNGEE. The CDR3 is made up of 15 amino acids. Trimming removed 0 bases at V and 5 bases at J, with 14 bases between. CDR3 bases: TGTGCCAGCAGCGTAGCCAGCCGGGGGATCGAGACCCAGTACTTC. Protein sequence: CASSVASRGIETQYF.

This clone is medium-sized in the sample. The rearrangement links TRBV6-4 to TRBJ1-2; TRBD1 is a possible D gene (5 bases). There are 13 residues in the CDR3. Trimming took off 0 bases at V and 7 bases at J, with 9 bases between the two ends. CDR1 MRHNA and CDR2 SNTAGT come from the germline V gene. Written as DNA, the CDR3 is TGTGCCAGCAGTGACTCCGACAGTAGTGGCTACACCTTC. Translation: CASSDSDSSGYTF.

The CDR3 loop reads CASSPGTQATDTQYF. The CDR3 bases are TGTGCCAGCAGCCCCGGGACTCAAGCGACAGATACGCAGTATTTT. The chain recombines TRBV5-6 with TRBJ2-3, with D possibly matching TRBD2 (6 bases). The CDR3 runs to 15 residues. V was clipped by 4 bases and J by 3 bases, with 15 bases between them. Germline values: CDR1 SGHDT, CDR2 YYEEEE.

The rearrangement links TRBV9 to TRBJ2-1; 9 nucleotides match TRBD2. After removal of 3 bases from V and 2 bases from J, the junction contained 6 bases not matched to a gene. The CDR3 is 16 residues long. Per germline, CDR1 SGDLS and CDR2 YYNGEE. CDR3: CASSARLADPYNEQFF. The CDR3 DNA reads TGTGCCAGCAGCGCCAGACTAGCGGACCCCTACAATGAGCAGTTCTTC. Combining the CDR3 with reference TRBV9 and TRBJ2-1 gives the whole variable domain DSGVTQTPKHLITATGQRVTLRCSPRSGDLSVYWYQQSLDQGLQFLIQYYNGEERAKGNILERFSAQQFPDLHSELNLSSLELGDSALYFCASSARLADPYNEQFFGPGTRLTVL.

The V and J genes are TRBV27 and TRBJ2-3; the D gene is possibly TRBD2 (7 bases). Germline V gene data show CDR1 as MNHEY and CDR2 as SMNVEV (reference sequence). The V and J ends lost 3 bases and 4 bases respectively, with 20 bases between them. The CDR3 contains 17 residues. CDR3 in DNA: TGTGCCAGCAGTTTGGGGACTGGAGGGGGGAGGGCAGATACGCAGTATTTT. Its translation: CASSLGTGGGRADTQYF.

V gene TRBV20-1 combines with J gene TRBJ1-1, with TRBD1 identical over 8 bases. Germline V lookup: CDR1 DFQATT, CDR2 SNEGSKA (reference sequence). The CDR3 length is 13 residues. The junction had 7 bases not matched to a gene; V was cut back by 6 bases and J by 4 bases. CDR3 loop: CSASWTGLTEAFF. CDR3 nucleotides: TGCAGTGCCAGTTGGACAGGGCTCACTGAAGCTTTCTTT.

The V call is TRBV3-1 (or the pseudogene TRBV3-2), the J call TRBJ2-1, with 7 bases matching TRBD1. Germline V CDR1 and CDR2: LGHDT, YNNKEL (reference sequence). This CDR3 is built from 17 residues. With V trimmed by 4 bases and J by 7 bases, 16 bases remained unmatched. As DNA, the CDR3 is TGTGCCAGCAGCCTATTATTCAAGAGGGACAGAGGTAATGAGCAGTTCTTC. It encodes CASSLLFKRDRGNEQFF.

This chain joins TRBV29-1 and TRBJ1-1, with 11 bases that match TRBD1. The CDR3 runs 13 residues. Germline CDR1 and CDR2: SQVTM and ANQGSEA. V dropped 8 bases and J dropped 4; count of bases not matched to a gene: 6. CDR3 in amino acids: CSFRTGGFTEAFF. Here the CDR3 DNA reads TGCAGCTTCCGGACAGGGGGCTTCACTGAAGCTTTCTTT.

The gene calls are TRBV6-2 or TRBV6-3 and TRBJ1-5; D not resolved. The CDR3 is 12 amino acids. Germline V lookup: CDR1 MNHEY, CDR2 SVGEGT. V was pared by 5 bases and J by 9 bases, with 11 bases between. As DNA, the CDR3 is TGTGCCAGCAGTCGCCCGATTAGGCCCCAGCATTTT. It translates to CASSRPIRPQHF.

This clone was picked up one time. The chain is built from TRBV28 and TRBJ1-2; the D gene is possibly TRBD1 (5 bases). Trimming removed 6 bases at V and 1 base at J, with 12 bases between. The CDR3 is 14 residues long. Germline V gives CDR1 MDHEN, CDR2 SYDVKM. CDR3 sequence reads: CASRPNRSNYGYTF. CDR3 coding DNA: TGTGCCAGCAGACCAAACAGGAGTAACTATGGCTACACCTTC.

The J gene is TRBJ1-2, the V gene TRBV12-3 or TRBV12-4; 8 bases line up with TRBD1. V shed 9 bases, J shed 7 bases, and the junction held 4 bases outside the gene matches. The CDR3 totals 11 residues. The CDR3 protein is CASGTGLGYTF. CDR3 DNA sequence: TGTGCCAGTGGGACAGGCCTTGGCTACACCTTC.

V usage is TRBV30 and J usage is TRBJ1-1; D perhaps matches TRBD1 (5 bases). The CDR3 is 16 residues long. The germline CDR1 and CDR2 sequences are GTSNPN and SVGIG (reference sequence). The V end lost 0 bases, the J end lost 5 bases, and 19 bases lay between the germline ends. The CDR3 DNA is TGTGCCTGGAGTGTACAGCAGGGCCTCGTGCGGACTGAAGCTTTCTTT. This codes for CAWSVQQGLVRTEAFF.

The gene calls are TRBV4-2 and TRBJ2-5; 13 bases fit TRBD2. The CDR3 is made up of 16 amino acids. Germline CDR1 and CDR2: LGHNA and YNFKEQ. Losses at the gene ends were 3 bases for V and 5 bases for J; bases not matched to a gene: 6. The CDR3 region has the DNA TGTGCCAGCAGCCAGGGGGGACTAGCGGGGCCTGAGACCCAGTACTTC. Its translation: CASSQGGLAGPETQYF.